The following is a T cell receptor beta chain sequence with its context. The source of the sample is a study of OX40 agonist ivuxolimab in advanced cancers. Profiled with immunoSEQ multiplex PCR; TCRdb holds only in-frame clones, not every one. This sample has approximately 91,000 clones; just over 85% occur once, and the top ten carry about 2%. The germline CDR1 and CDR2 sequences are SGHRS and YFSETQ. The CDR3 contains 15 residues. After removal of 4 bases from V and 6 bases from J, the junction contained 10 bases not matched to a gene. The sequence was obtained from an adult with an advanced solid tumor such as melanoma, head and neck, liver or kidney cancer. The chain employs TRBV5-1 and TRBJ2-7; 10 bases are a match to TRBD1. Source: CD4+ or CD8+ T cells sorted from blood, taken in a trial of the OX40 agonist ivuxolimab. The CDR3 loop reads CASSLTGTGDPEQYF. The CDR3 DNA is TGCGCCAGCAGCCTTACCGGGACAGGGGATCCCGAGCAGTACTTC.